A single sample is the source of the 26 T cell receptor beta chains below, sequenced in a study of cytomegalovirus exposure and HLA in healthy donors. PCR primers comprised 60 Vbeta and 13 Jbeta primers. The repertoire was sequenced with immunoSEQ multiplex PCR; TCRdb's copy has only in-frame clones and lacks some. Recorded for this sample: under 200,000 clones. The sequenced sample was PBMCs. These receptors all stem from a man younger than 45 in good health and CMV-seronegative.

The chain uses TRBV10-3 and TRBJ1-3; 9 bases match TRBD1. The CDR3 contains 16 residues. Unmatched junction bases numbered 5, after V lost 5 bases and J lost 0 bases. Germline V gene sequence: CDR1 ENHRY, CDR2 SYGVKD. CDR3 nucleotides: TGTGCCATCAGTTGGGGACAGGGCTTCTCTGGAAACACCATATATTTT. This sequence encodes CAISWGQGFSGNTIYF.

The chain uses TRBV4-1 and TRBJ1-1; D not certain. The CDR3 is made up of 14 amino acids. Germline CDR1 is MGHRA and CDR2 is YSYEKL. The V end was cut by 5 bases, the J end by 0 bases, with 10 bases between. The CDR3 reads CASSTLPLNTEAFF. CDR3 bases: TGCGCCAGCAGCACTCTGCCTCTGAACACTGAAGCTTTCTTT.

This chain uses TRBV2 with TRBJ1-3; no firm D call. V lost 2 bases and J lost 0, with 5 bases in between. CDR3 length: 14 residues. The germline gives CDR1 SNHLY, CDR2 FYNNEI. The CDR3 DNA reads TGTGCCAGCAGTGAACGGAGCTCTGGAAACACCATATATTTT. Translation gives CASSERSSGNTIYF.

V is TRBV5-1 and J is TRBJ2-1, with 8 positions matching TRBD2. Germline-derived CDR1 and CDR2 are SGHRS and YFSETQ. This CDR3 region has 14 residues. J lost 3 bases, V lost 2 bases, and 1 base had no gene match. CDR3 sequence: CASSLLADYNEQFF. CDR3 nucleotides: TGCGCCAGCAGCTTACTAGCGGACTACAATGAGCAGTTCTTC.

The chain joins TRBV28 to TRBJ2-3; a weak D match, TRBD1 (5 bases). The CDR3 covers 15 residues. V was clipped by 7 bases and J by 0 bases, with 14 bases between them. Germline loops: CDR1 MDHEN, CDR2 SYDVKM. This CDR3 reads CASIPQGDSTDTQYF. As DNA, the CDR3 is TGTGCCAGCATCCCTCAGGGTGATAGCACAGATACGCAGTATTTT.

J is TRBJ1-1 and V is TRBV2; possibly TRBD1 for D (5 bases). The CDR3 contains 13 residues. CDR1 and CDR2 (germline): SNHLY, FYNNEI. V was trimmed by 6 bases and J by 8 bases, leaving 16 bases between them. Here the CDR3 reads CASSPGGEGEAFF. The CDR3 bases are TGTGCCAGCAGCCCCGGGGGGGAGGGCGAAGCTTTCTTT.

The chain carries TRBV27 and TRBJ1-1; 7 positions agree with TRBD1. Germline lookup yields CDR1 MNHEY and CDR2 SMNVEV (reference sequence). CDR3 size: 13 residues. Losses at the gene ends were 8 bases for V and 1 base for J; bases not matched to a gene: 4. This CDR3 reads CASLGQANTEAFF. As DNA, the CDR3 is TGTGCCAGCCTTGGACAGGCGAACACTGAAGCTTTCTTT.

The chain recombines TRBV9 with TRBJ2-7, with 12 bases that match TRBD2. Trimming cost V 1 base and J 3 bases; bases outside gene matches: 5. Germline CDR1 is SGDLS and CDR2 is YYNGEE. The CDR3 spans 16 residues. The CDR3 here is CASSVSSGGAVYEQYF. CDR3 coding DNA: TGTGCCAGCAGCGTATCTAGCGGGGGGGCTGTCTACGAGCAGTACTTC.

The genes are TRBV4-2 and TRBJ2-7, with 7 positions matching TRBD1. Germline V gene lookup returns CDR1 LGHNA and CDR2 YNFKEQ. The length of the CDR3 is 16 residues. J gave up 3 bases and V 1 base, and 9 bases lay outside the gene matches. The CDR3 DNA sequence: TGTGCCAGCAGCCAAGCCCATGACAGGGTGCTCTACGAGCAGTACTTC. Translation: CASSQAHDRVLYEQYF.

The chain uses TRBV7-9 and TRBJ1-2, with 10 bases matching TRBD1. The CDR3 spans 16 residues. The germline gives CDR1 SEHNR, CDR2 FQNEAQ (reference sequence). Unmatched junction bases numbered 13, after V lost 5 bases and J lost 7 bases. The CDR3, as DNA: TGTGCCAGCAGCCTTGGCCGGGACAGGGGATTGAGTGGCTACACCTTC. Protein: CASSLGRDRGLSGYTF.

This CDR3 reads CASSLASGGQTSPLHF. Written as DNA, the CDR3 is TGTGCCAGCAGCTTAGCCTCAGGGGGGCAGACTTCACCCCTCCACTTT. V and J are TRBV7-9 and TRBJ1-6; TRBD1 matches at 7 bases. Trimming removed 0 bases from V and 9 bases from J; junction bases left unmatched: 8. Germline CDR1 is SEHNR and CDR2 is FQNEAQ (reference sequence). The CDR3 is 16 residues long.

The chain joins TRBV7-9 to TRBJ2-1; D unresolved. The CDR3 is 16 residues long. Trimming removed 5 bases at V and 0 bases at J, with 14 bases between. From germline, CDR1 is SEHNR and CDR2 FQNEAQ (reference sequence). CDR3 in amino acids: CASSRNHDSSYNEQFF. CDR3 DNA: TGTGCCAGCAGCCGAAATCACGATAGCTCCTACAATGAGCAGTTCTTC.

J is TRBJ1-1 and V is TRBV9; maybe TRBD1 (5 bases). V was shortened by 4 bases and J by 5 bases, with 12 bases between the two germline ends. The CDR3 extends over 13 amino acids. From germline, CDR1 is SGDLS and CDR2 YYNGEE. This chain's CDR3 is CASSLSRGTEAFF. The CDR3 region has the DNA TGTGCCAGCAGCCTTTCCCGGGGGACTGAAGCTTTCTTT.

The gene calls are TRBV5-8 and TRBJ1-4; 7 positions agree with TRBD1. Germline V gives CDR1 SGHTS, CDR2 YDEGEE. The CDR3 contains 15 residues. The ends lost 3 bases at V and 7 bases at J; junction bases unmatched: 9. The CDR3 DNA is TGTGCCAGCAGCTCTGTACAGGGGTGGCGTGAAAAACTGTTTTTT. It codes for CASSSVQGWREKLFF. Full variable domain (missing parts from reference TRBV5-8 and TRBJ1-4): EAGVTQSPTHLIKTRGQQATLRCSPISGHTSVYWYQQALGLGLQFLLWYDEGEERNRGNFPPRFSGRQFPNYSSELNVNALELEDSALYLCASSSVQGWREKLFFGSGTQLSVL.

The V call is TRBV6-1, the J call TRBJ1-4; 8 nucleotides match TRBD1. This CDR3 contains 13 residues. Germline trimming cut 6 bases from V and 10 bases from J; bases unmatched to any gene: 7. Germline-derived CDR1 and CDR2 are MNHNS and SASEGT. The CDR3 protein is CASRTDREGKLFF. The CDR3, as DNA: TGTGCCAGCAGAACGGACAGGGAAGGAAAACTGTTTTTT.

The chain uses TRBV2 and TRBJ2-7; no clear D gene. Germline V gene lookup returns CDR1 SNHLY and CDR2 FYNNEI. CDR3 length equals 10 residues. Trimming took 9 bases from V and 3 from J, leaving 6 bases between them. The CDR3 nucleotides read TGTGCCAGTCGGAGCTACGAGCAGTACTTC. It is translated as CASRSYEQYF.

The rearrangement uses TRBV28 and TRBJ2-7; tentative D call: TRBD1 (6 bases). In germline, CDR1 is MDHEN, CDR2 SYDVKM. V dropped 2 bases and J dropped 0 bases, with 11 bases sitting between them. This CDR3 is 15 amino acids long. CDR3 sequence reads: CASSLAGVSSYEQYF. The CDR3 DNA sequence: TGTGCCAGCAGTTTAGCAGGGGTGAGCTCCTACGAGCAGTACTTC.

The chain joins TRBV4-2 to TRBJ1-4, with D perhaps matching TRBD1 (6 bases). This CDR3 is 15 amino acids long. CDR1 is LGHNA and CDR2 is YNFKEQ in the germline V gene. Deletions cut 5 bases from V and 6 bases from J, with 16 bases between. CDR3 amino acids: CASSLGTPGDEKLFF. DNA of the CDR3: TGTGCCAGCAGCTTGGGGACACCTGGAGATGAAAAACTGTTTTTT.

CDR3 protein: CASSSEPLNEKLFF. CDR3 in DNA: TGTGCCAGCAGTTCCGAGCCTCTTAATGAAAAACTGTTTTTT. V gene TRBV27 combines with J gene TRBJ1-4; D remains ambiguous. From germline, CDR1 is MNHEY and CDR2 SMNVEV (reference sequence). V lost 4 bases and J lost 4, with 10 bases in between. The CDR3 sequence is 14 residues long.

This chain links TRBV9 with TRBJ1-1, with TRBD1 matching 8 bases. Germline CDR1 SGDLS, CDR2 YYNGEE. The V and J ends lost 4 bases and 4 bases, in that order; junction bases with no gene match: 3. This CDR3 spans 13 amino acids. The CDR3 sequence is CASSFGQGTEAFF. Written as DNA, the CDR3 is TGTGCCAGCAGCTTTGGACAGGGCACTGAAGCTTTCTTT.

The J gene is TRBJ2-7, the V gene TRBV11-2; D call uncertain. V shed 0 bases and J shed 6 bases, with 6 bases lying between them. CDR3 length equals 12 residues. CDR1 is SGHAT and CDR2 is FQNNGV in the germline V gene. The chain's CDR3 is CASSLDYGEQYF. The CDR3 DNA reads as TGTGCCAGCAGCTTAGATTACGGCGAGCAGTACTTC.

The chain is built from TRBV2 and TRBJ1-1, with TRBD1 identical over 7 bases. This CDR3 contains 17 residues. Germline CDR1 reads SNHLY; CDR2 reads FYNNEI. Trimming removed 6 bases from V and 4 bases from J; junction bases left unmatched: 17. The DNA for the CDR3 is TGTGCCAGCAGAAAGTCACAGGGGCACGGTAGGGGCACTGAAGCTTTCTTT. Protein: CASRKSQGHGRGTEAFF.

V and J are TRBV19 and TRBJ1-2, with 9 bases identical to TRBD1. Germline assignment: CDR1 LNHDA and CDR2 SQIVND (reference sequence). CDR3 length: 16 amino acids. V lost 7 bases, J lost 2 bases, and 11 bases stayed unmatched. Written as DNA, the CDR3 is TGTGCCAGTATCCCGACAGGGGGTATATTAAACTATGGCTACACCTTC. Translation gives CASIPTGGILNYGYTF.

The chain employs TRBV5-4 and TRBJ1-2, with TRBD1 identical over 7 bases. The V and J ends lost 3 bases and 8 bases, in that order; junction bases with no gene match: 7. Germline values: CDR1 SGHNT, CDR2 YYREEE (reference sequence). The CDR3 spans 13 residues. For the CDR3, the DNA is TGTGCCAGCAGCTCGACAGGGTACAGCGGCTACACCTTC. It yields the protein CASSSTGYSGYTF.

V usage is TRBV28 and J usage is TRBJ2-7; no clear D gene. V was cut by 2 bases and J by 0 bases, with 8 bases left in between. Germline V gives CDR1 MDHEN, CDR2 SYDVKM. The CDR3 contains 14 residues. The CDR3 here is CASSLGAVSYEQYF. The CDR3 DNA sequence: TGTGCCAGCAGTTTAGGAGCCGTCTCCTACGAGCAGTACTTC.

In nucleotides, the CDR3 is TGTGCCAGCAGCGTAGAGGGGGAGGGGAACATTCAGTACTTC. It specifies CASSVEGEGNIQYF. The chain combines TRBV9 with TRBJ2-4; the D gene is possibly TRBD2 (7 bases). The CDR3 covers 14 residues. The V gene lost 0 bases and the J gene lost 7 bases, with 11 bases spanning the gap. The germline CDR1 and CDR2 sequences are SGDLS and YYNGEE.